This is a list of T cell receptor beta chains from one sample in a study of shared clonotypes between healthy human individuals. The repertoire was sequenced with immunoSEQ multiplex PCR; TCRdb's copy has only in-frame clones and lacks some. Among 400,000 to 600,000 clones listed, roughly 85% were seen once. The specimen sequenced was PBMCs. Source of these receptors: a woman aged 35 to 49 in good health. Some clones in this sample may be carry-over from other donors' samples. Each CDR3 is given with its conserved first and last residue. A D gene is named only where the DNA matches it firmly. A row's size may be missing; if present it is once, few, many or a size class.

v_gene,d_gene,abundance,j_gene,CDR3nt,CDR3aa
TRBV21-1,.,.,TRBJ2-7,TGTGCCAGCACCCCGCGGGGGCTAGCGGGCCGGGAGGACTACGAGCAGTACTTC,CASTPRGLAGREDYEQYF
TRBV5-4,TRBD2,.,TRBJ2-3,TGTGCCAGCAGCTTCGGTCGGGAGGGCCGGACGCAGTATTTT,CASSFGREGRTQYF
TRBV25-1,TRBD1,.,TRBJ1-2,TGTGCCAGCAGCGAAGCAGGGGGCGGCTACACCTTC,CASSEAGGGYTF
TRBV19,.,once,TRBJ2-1,TGTGCCAGTAGTATAGCAGGCAATGAGCAGTTCTTC,CASSIAGNEQFF
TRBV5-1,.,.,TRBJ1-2,TGCGCCAGCAGCCCCGACAGTGACTATGGCTACACCTTC,CASSPDSDYGYTF
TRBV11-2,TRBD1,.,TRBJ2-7,TGTGCCAGCAGCTTAGTCGGACAGGGCGAGCAGTACTTC,CASSLVGQGEQYF
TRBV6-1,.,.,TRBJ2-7,TGTGCCAGCAGCCTGGAGGGAGGAAAATACGAGCAGTACTTC,CASSLEGGKYEQYF
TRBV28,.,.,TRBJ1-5,TGTGCCAGCAGTTTGTCCCTTCCCCAGCATTTT,CASSLSLPQHF
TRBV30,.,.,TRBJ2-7,TGTGCCCTCCTTACTCCAGGGCCGATGCAGGAGCAGTACTTC,CALLTPGPMQEQYF
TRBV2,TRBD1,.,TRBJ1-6,TGTGCCAGCAAGTGGGGACAGGGAATTGATAATTCACCCCTCCACTTT,CASKWGQGIDNSPLHF
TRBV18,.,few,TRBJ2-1,TGTGCCAGCTCACCCTTTTGGCGGGTCTCCTACAATGAGCAGTTCTTC,CASSPFWRVSYNEQFF
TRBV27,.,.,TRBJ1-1,TGTGCCAGCAGTTTAGAGTGGGCTACCAACACTGAAGCTTTCTTT,CASSLEWATNTEAFF
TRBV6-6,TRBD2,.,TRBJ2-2,TGTGCCAGCCATAGCGGGCGTAACACCGGGGAGCTGTTTTTT,CASHSGRNTGELFF
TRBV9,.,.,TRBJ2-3,TGTGCCAGCAGCGCAAAGGCAGATACGCAGTATTTT,CASSAKADTQYF
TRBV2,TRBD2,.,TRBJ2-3,TGTGCCAGCAGTGAAGGGCTAGCGGGTATTGATACGCAGTATTTT,CASSEGLAGIDTQYF
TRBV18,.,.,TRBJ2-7,TGTGCCAGCTCACCACCGGTCCAGGCCTCCCGGGGGTACGAGCAGTACTTC,CASSPPVQASRGYEQYF
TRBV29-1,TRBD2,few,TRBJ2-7,TGCAGCGTTGATGGGGCTAGCGGGACCCACCCCTACGAGCAGTACTTC,CSVDGASGTHPYEQYF
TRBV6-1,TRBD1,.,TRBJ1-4,TGTGCCAGCAGTGGCACCCCGGGACAGGGTAATGAAAAACTGTTTTTT,CASSGTPGQGNEKLFF
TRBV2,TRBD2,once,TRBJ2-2,TGTGCCAGCTCACTAGGCGGGAGGAGGACCGGGGAGCTGTTTTTT,CASSLGGRRTGELFF
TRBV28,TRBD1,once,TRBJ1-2,TGTGCCAGCAGTTTTCCCCCGGGACAGGGGCGCGGCTACACCTTC,CASSFPPGQGRGYTF
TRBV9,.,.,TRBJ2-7,TGTGCCAGCAGCGTAGGAAAGGACAACTACGAGCAGTACTTC,CASSVGKDNYEQYF
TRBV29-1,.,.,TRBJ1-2,TGCAGCGGCCGCGACGAGGCCAACTATGGCTACACCTTC,CSGRDEANYGYTF
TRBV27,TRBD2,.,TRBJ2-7,TGTGCCAGCAGCCATTATCGACGGGAGGGCCGGAACGAGCAGTACTTC,CASSHYRREGRNEQYF
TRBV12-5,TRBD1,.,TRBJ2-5,TGTGCTAGTGGTTCGGGACAGGATGGAGAGACCCAGTACTTC,CASGSGQDGETQYF
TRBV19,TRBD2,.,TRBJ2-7,TGTGCCAGTAGTACTCCGGGACTAGCGGGTTACGAGCAGTACTTC,CASSTPGLAGYEQYF
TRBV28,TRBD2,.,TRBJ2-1,TGTGCCAGCAGTTTTGGCGGGAGGGCCTACAATGAGCAGTTCTTC,CASSFGGRAYNEQFF
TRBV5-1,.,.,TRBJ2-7,TGCGCCAGCAGTCCTGGGGCCACCTACGAGCAGTACTTC,CASSPGATYEQYF
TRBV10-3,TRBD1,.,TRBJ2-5,TGTGCCATCAGTCGGGACAGCCAAGAGACCCAGTACTTC,CAISRDSQETQYF
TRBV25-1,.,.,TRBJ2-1,TGTGCCAGCACCCCATCGGAGGGGGCCTCCTACAATGAGCAGTTCTTC,CASTPSEGASYNEQFF
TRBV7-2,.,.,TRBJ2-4,TGTGCCAGCAGCTCGGTGGTTTCGAACATTCAGTACTTC,CASSSVVSNIQYF
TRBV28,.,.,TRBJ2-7,TGTGCCAGCAGTTTCGAGGGCGCCCCCTACGAGCAGTACTTC,CASSFEGAPYEQYF